The text below deals with one TCR beta chain. A single count supports this clone. Its target antigen remains unknown. No much larger clonotype is one base removed from it; base qualities were not supplied. This sample stems from a study of CD8+ T cells in alopecia areata (dated by TCRdb to the late 2010s). Notes on the research overall: In both human patients and the C3H/HeJ mouse model, the study applied high-throughput TCRbeta sequencing to look at T cell clonal expansion in alopecia areata. TCRbeta CDR3 regions were amplified by immunoSEQ multiplex PCR with 35 Vbeta forward and 13 Jbeta reverse primers. Clonality in the scalp was compared among normal scalp (n=4), patchy alopecia areata scalp (n=8), and alopecia totalis/universalis scalp (n=8). In humans, TCRbeta sequencing was performed on scalp tissue and on sorted CD4+ and CD8+ peripheral blood T cells from healthy controls and from patients with patchy or totalis/universalis alopecia areata. The RNA source kit depended on sample type: the PAXgene miRNA kit for fixed scalp, the miRNeasy kit for PBMCs, and the RNeasy kit for mouse skin.

Peripheral blood and lesional scalp punch biopsies were obtained from patients with alopecia areata. PBMCs were isolated by density centrifugation and stained for CD3, CD4 and CD8, after which CD4+ and CD8+ T cells were sorted on a FACSAria. The untreated alopecia areata patients were recruited through a multicenter biomarker study. In roughly five patients from the biomarker study, the blood CD8+ T cells went through an additional sort into NKG2D-low and NKG2D-high fractions. Libraries were prepared through the immunoSEQ multiplex PCR assay. For TCR sequencing, RNA was extracted from every sample and reverse transcribed into cDNA to serve as template. SuperScript III was used to make first-strand cDNA, primed with a 2:1 mix of oligo-dT and random hexamers. A synthetic immune receptor repertoire was used to measure amplification bias, and any remaining bias was corrected computationally. For the original study's pipeline: After raw reads were preprocessed to remove errors, the CDR3 was defined following IMGT conventions as running from the conserved cysteine to phenylalanine. Clonality was computed as 1 minus the Shannon entropy, with the entropy normalized by log2 of the number of productive unique TCRs. Whether each scalp clone was CD4 or CD8 was inferred by checking scalp TCRbeta sequences against the CD4 and CD8 repertoires from sorted blood. Imported from immuneACCESS, the table was reduced by TCRdb to in-frame sequences with V and J called. These copies leave out some clones; in studies compared against another copy, an unresolved V gene accounts for under half, and the cause of the remainder is not known. V and J calls and clone size are as listed in that table; D and trimming were resolved from the DNA. The sample profile shows 30,000 to 35,000 clones; 55% of them were found once. Jointly, the top ten make up 30% to 50% of the sample.

On the study overall, not on this receptor specifically: TCR sequences shared between patients were less clear than in mice, possibly partly because of HLA diversity in the patient population. Scalp TCR repertoire analysis is complicated because resident alphabeta T cells in normal human skin are also sequenced, whereas mouse skin is dominated by gammadelta T cells. Lesional scalp, especially in alopecia totalis/universalis, showed higher clonality and more expanded CD8+ clones than normal scalp, suggesting antigenic drive.

The CDR3 holds 15 amino acids from the cysteine to the phenylalanine. The read is trimmed to its CDR3 DNA, 45 bases read in frame from base 1. Relative to germline, V is missing 6 bases and J is missing 5 bases, with 8 bases of the junction outside any gene match. Via the germline V gene, CDR1 is WSHSY and CDR2 SAAADI. The chain links TRBV10-2 with TRBJ1-4; 8 bases in the middle match TRBD1. Input material: NKG2D-high CD8+ T cells sorted from blood. The sample's cell subset or site label, in plain terms: sorted CD8+ NKG2D-high blood T cells. This sequence was found in a human donor with alopecia areata. The CDR3 region has the sequence CASRPTGAANEKLFF. The sequence in DNA is TGCGCCAGCAGGCCGACAGGGGCGGCGAATGAAAAACTGTTTTTT.